The clone carrying this T cell receptor (beta chain) has just a few counts. Its target is not known. Germline CDR1 and CDR2: DFQATT and SNEGSKA (reference sequence). V was shortened by 3 bases and J by 7 bases, with 10 bases between the two germline ends. The CDR3 sequence is 12 residues long. These data originate in a study of early T cells in non-severe SARS-CoV-2 infection. Study-level background: The sequenced material was bulk RNA from unsorted whole blood, and its chains were unpaired. Study-wide findings and caveats: CD4 and private specificities were missed by VDJdb matching, which favored anti-spike CD8 responses.

Attachment of unique molecular identifiers was made to individual cDNA molecules. TCRdb itself ran the 5' RACE reads through MiXCR, one entry per CDR3 protein. The top ten hold about a tenth of the sample, which has about 55,000 distinct CDR3 sequences, more than 12% seen once. The clonotype comes from an adult who was a healthcare worker with PCR-confirmed SARS-CoV-2 infection or an uninfected control (not recorded which). Here the sequenced sample was whole blood, taken at baseline. The gene calls are TRBV20-1 and TRBJ1-5; weak D call: TRBD1 (6 bases). CDR3 nucleotide sequence: TGCAGTGCTAGTGGGGGGGGCCAGCCCCAGCATTTT. Protein product: CSASGGGQPQHF.